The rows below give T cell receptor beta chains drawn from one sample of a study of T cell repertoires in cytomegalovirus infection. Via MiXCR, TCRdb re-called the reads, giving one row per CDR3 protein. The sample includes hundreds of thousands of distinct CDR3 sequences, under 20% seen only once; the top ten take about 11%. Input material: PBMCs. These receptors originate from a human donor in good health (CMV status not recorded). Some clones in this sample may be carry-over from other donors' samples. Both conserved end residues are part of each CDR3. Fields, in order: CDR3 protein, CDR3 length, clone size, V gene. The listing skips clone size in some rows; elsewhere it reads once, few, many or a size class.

CDR3 protein: CASSQVPGGTEAFF
CDR3 length: 14
clone size: few
V gene: TRBV4-2

CDR3 protein: CASRESLSNQPQHF
CDR3 length: 14
clone size: -
V gene: TRBV27

CDR3 protein: CSARSDIREQFF
CDR3 length: 12
clone size: -
V gene: TRBV20-1

CDR3 protein: CASSLGTGKDEQFF
CDR3 length: 14
clone size: -
V gene: TRBV11-1

CDR3 protein: CASSLSFIKGQRTSGNTIYF
CDR3 length: 20
clone size: many
V gene: TRBV7-9

CDR3 protein: CASSPFHLGDGSYEQYF
CDR3 length: 17
clone size: -
V gene: TRBV27

CDR3 protein: CASGRLAATDTQYF
CDR3 length: 14
clone size: -
V gene: TRBV7-7

CDR3 protein: CSARDFVSRTGASPLHF
CDR3 length: 17
clone size: few
V gene: TRBV20-1

CDR3 protein: CASSLPTPQPQHF
CDR3 length: 13
clone size: -
V gene: TRBV28

CDR3 protein: CASSYSGGRREKLFF
CDR3 length: 15
clone size: many
V gene: TRBV6-5

CDR3 protein: CASSLAGAVGQPQHF
CDR3 length: 15
clone size: few
V gene: TRBV7-2

CDR3 protein: CASSLSVINQPQHF
CDR3 length: 14
clone size: many
V gene: TRBV12-3/TRBV12-4

CDR3 protein: CASRNRGGGSANTEAFF
CDR3 length: 17
clone size: many
V gene: TRBV19

CDR3 protein: CASSGRGPGYEQYF
CDR3 length: 14
clone size: few
V gene: TRBV7-2

CDR3 protein: CASSLGTAQGETQYF
CDR3 length: 15
clone size: few
V gene: TRBV7-2

CDR3 protein: CASSQDHRRDYGYTF
CDR3 length: 15
clone size: many
V gene: TRBV4-1

CDR3 protein: CASSTTGAKNIQYF
CDR3 length: 14
clone size: -
V gene: TRBV12-3/TRBV12-4

CDR3 protein: CASSSTGFYYGYTF
CDR3 length: 14
clone size: few
V gene: TRBV28

CDR3 protein: CASSLNTLETQYF
CDR3 length: 13
clone size: many
V gene: TRBV7-6

CDR3 protein: CASSHGQNYEQYF
CDR3 length: 13
clone size: many
V gene: TRBV11-3

CDR3 protein: CASSLGASATLQAFF
CDR3 length: 15
clone size: many
V gene: TRBV11-2

CDR3 protein: CSALDRGTTGGLWTDTQYF
CDR3 length: 19
clone size: -
V gene: TRBV20-1

CDR3 protein: CASSDVGALLRAFF
CDR3 length: 14
clone size: -
V gene: TRBV2

CDR3 protein: CASSLISNGEYEQYF
CDR3 length: 15
clone size: many
V gene: TRBV7-2

CDR3 protein: CASSLVFGGGDFTDTQYF
CDR3 length: 18
clone size: many
V gene: TRBV5-4

CDR3 protein: CASSPLGTGDTGELFF
CDR3 length: 16
clone size: few
V gene: TRBV27

CDR3 protein: CASTDRGSNEQYF
CDR3 length: 13
clone size: many
V gene: TRBV5-4

CDR3 protein: CSAIREPQETQYF
CDR3 length: 13
clone size: -
V gene: TRBV20-1

CDR3 protein: CSAAEGQGNNEQFF
CDR3 length: 14
clone size: few
V gene: TRBV20-1

CDR3 protein: CASKGTNGPDTIYF
CDR3 length: 14
clone size: -
V gene: TRBV2

CDR3 protein: CASSKAGTGFYEQYF
CDR3 length: 15
clone size: few
V gene: TRBV27

CDR3 protein: CASSGETGPPETQYF
CDR3 length: 15
clone size: many
V gene: TRBV12-3/TRBV12-4

CDR3 protein: CASSFTLWNTEAFF
CDR3 length: 14
clone size: many
V gene: TRBV7-2

CDR3 protein: CSARDQGYGYTF
CDR3 length: 12
clone size: few
V gene: TRBV20-1

CDR3 protein: CASSPLTTAVGELFF
CDR3 length: 15
clone size: many
V gene: TRBV7-2

CDR3 protein: CASSQQRQGNTGELFF
CDR3 length: 16
clone size: few
V gene: TRBV4-1

CDR3 protein: CASSLEGVTGEAFF
CDR3 length: 14
clone size: -
V gene: TRBV12-3/TRBV12-4

CDR3 protein: CASSSTGTRNQPQHF
CDR3 length: 15
clone size: -
V gene: TRBV2

CDR3 protein: CASSLRGVTDTQYF
CDR3 length: 14
clone size: many
V gene: TRBV12-3/TRBV12-4

CDR3 protein: CASSLGAPIAAFF
CDR3 length: 13
clone size: -
V gene: TRBV12-3/TRBV12-4

CDR3 protein: CASSLTLGQPQHF
CDR3 length: 13
clone size: many
V gene: TRBV7-2

CDR3 protein: CASTSQGNGYTF
CDR3 length: 12
clone size: -
V gene: TRBV6-6

CDR3 protein: CASSFQGAGELFF
CDR3 length: 13
clone size: -
V gene: TRBV11-3

CDR3 protein: CAINRQINQPQHF
CDR3 length: 13
clone size: many
V gene: TRBV10-3

CDR3 protein: CASSLVVEIQHF
CDR3 length: 12
clone size: -
V gene: TRBV7-3